The entry below describes one TCR beta chain. This sample was taken from a study of monozygotic twins with inflammatory bowel disease. This CDR3 has 15 residues. Germline assignment: CDR1 MNHEY and CDR2 SVGAGI. No DNA is given; TCRdb re-called the 5' RACE reads and lists each CDR3 protein once. This sample's table reports approximately 160,000 distinct CDR3 sequences. The TCR sequence derives from a human donor with ulcerative colitis or Crohn's disease, or a healthy co-twin of an affected twin (not recorded which). The sample comprised blood. The V and J genes are TRBV6-5 and TRBJ2-7. The CDR3 is CASSSGLGAFYEQYF.